This TCR beta chain stems from a study of blood T cell repertoires in COVID-19. As originally analysed: By means of reference gene primer amplification, nucleated cell counts were estimated. Libraries were prepared by immunoSEQ multiplex PCR; TCRdb keeps only in-frame clonotypes and omits some of them. From that table come the V and J calls and clone size; the DNA was used to work out D and trimming. The table has 15,000 to 20,000 clones, about 81% seen once; the top ten hold roughly 8.8%. J was trimmed by 0 bases and V by 7 bases; bases with no gene match: 2. CDR3 size: 13 residues. The germline V gene encodes CDR1 SGDLS and CDR2 YYNGEE. This clone was recorded a few times.

The clonotype was recovered from a man in his fifties or sixties with acute or convalescent COVID-19. This sequence joins TRBV9 and TRBJ1-1; the match to TRBD1 covers 8 bases. The material sequenced was peripheral blood. Here the CDR3 DNA reads TGTGCCAGCGGCAGGGGGCTGAACACTGAAGCTTTCTTT. It yields the protein CASGRGLNTEAFF.